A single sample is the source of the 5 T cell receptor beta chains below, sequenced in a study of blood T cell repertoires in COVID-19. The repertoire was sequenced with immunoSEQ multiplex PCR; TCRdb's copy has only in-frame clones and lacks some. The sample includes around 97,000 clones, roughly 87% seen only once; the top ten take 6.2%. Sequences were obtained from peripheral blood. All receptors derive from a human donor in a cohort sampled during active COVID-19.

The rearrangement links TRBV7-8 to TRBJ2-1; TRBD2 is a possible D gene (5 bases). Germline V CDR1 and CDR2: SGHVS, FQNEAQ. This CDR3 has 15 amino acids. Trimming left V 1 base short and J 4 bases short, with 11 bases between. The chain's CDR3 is CASSLEERPYNEQFF. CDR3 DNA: TGTGCCAGCAGCTTAGAGGAGCGGCCTTACAATGAGCAGTTCTTC.

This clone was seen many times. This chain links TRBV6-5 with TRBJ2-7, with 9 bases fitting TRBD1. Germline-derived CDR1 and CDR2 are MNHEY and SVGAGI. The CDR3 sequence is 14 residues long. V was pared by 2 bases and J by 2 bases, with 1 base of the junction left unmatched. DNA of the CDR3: TGTGCCAGCAGTTACAGGACAGGGGCCTACGAGCAGTACTTC. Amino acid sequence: CASSYRTGAYEQYF.

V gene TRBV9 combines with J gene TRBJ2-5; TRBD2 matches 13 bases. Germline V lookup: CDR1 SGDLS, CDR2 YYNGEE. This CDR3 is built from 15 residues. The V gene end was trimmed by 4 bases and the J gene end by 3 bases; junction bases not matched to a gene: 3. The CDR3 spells CASSPGTSGEETQYF. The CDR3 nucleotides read TGTGCCAGCAGCCCCGGGACTAGCGGGGAAGAGACCCAGTACTTC.

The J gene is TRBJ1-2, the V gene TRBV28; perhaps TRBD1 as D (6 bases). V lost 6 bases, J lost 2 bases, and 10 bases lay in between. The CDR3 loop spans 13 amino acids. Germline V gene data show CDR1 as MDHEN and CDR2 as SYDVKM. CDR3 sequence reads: CASRPQGNYGYTF. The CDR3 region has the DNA TGTGCCAGCAGACCTCAGGGGAACTATGGCTACACCTTC.

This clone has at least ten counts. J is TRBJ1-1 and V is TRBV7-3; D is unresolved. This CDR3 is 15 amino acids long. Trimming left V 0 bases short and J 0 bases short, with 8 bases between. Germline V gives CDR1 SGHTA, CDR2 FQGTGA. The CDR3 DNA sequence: TGTGCCAGCAGCTTAACTCGGGGTATGAACACTGAAGCTTTCTTT. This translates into CASSLTRGMNTEAFF.